The rows below give T cell receptor beta chains drawn from one sample of a study of T cells in Graves' hyperthyroidism and ophthalmopathy. TCRdb re-analysed the multiplex PCR reads in MiXCR, keeping a single row per CDR3 protein. The data hold approximately 400,000 distinct CDR3 sequences, with about 15% observed a single time. The source material was blood. These receptors were collected from a woman aged 60-75 years with Graves' hyperthyroidism. The CDR3 runs from the conserved cysteine through the conserved F or W. The order of the fields is D gene, V gene, clone size, J gene, CDR3 DNA, CDR3 protein. The D gene is left open where the match is weak. Clone size appears in some rows only: once, few, many, or a class for an expanded clone.

D gene: -; V gene: TRBV19; clone size: -; J gene: TRBJ2-7; CDR3 DNA: TGTGCCAGTAGTCGGGACCAGTATAACGAGCAGTACTTC; CDR3 protein: CASSRDQYNEQYF
D gene: -; V gene: TRBV11-3; clone size: many; J gene: TRBJ2-3; CDR3 DNA: TGTGCCAGCAGAAGATCTAGCACAGATACGCAGTATTTT; CDR3 protein: CASRRSSTDTQYF
D gene: -; V gene: TRBV6-5; clone size: many; J gene: TRBJ1-1; CDR3 DNA: TGTGCCAGCAGTTACTGGGCAGGGATGAACACTGAAGCTTTCTTT; CDR3 protein: CASSYWAGMNTEAFF
D gene: TRBD1; V gene: TRBV9; clone size: -; J gene: TRBJ1-3; CDR3 DNA: TGTGCCAGCAGCGCGGACAGGGGGTCTGGAAACACCATATATTTT; CDR3 protein: CASSADRGSGNTIYF
D gene: TRBD2; V gene: TRBV20-1; clone size: many; J gene: TRBJ2-1; CDR3 DNA: TGCAGTGCCTTAGGAGAGGGAGGGGTTTACAATGAGCAGTTCTTC; CDR3 protein: CSALGEGGVYNEQFF
D gene: TRBD1; V gene: TRBV7-2; clone size: many; J gene: TRBJ1-3; CDR3 DNA: TGTGCCAGCAGCTTGGAGGGTCGAAGGGGGCGTAATGGAAACACCATATATTTT; CDR3 protein: CASSLEGRRGRNGNTIYF
D gene: -; V gene: TRBV30; clone size: many; J gene: TRBJ2-3; CDR3 DNA: TGTGCCTGGAGTAGAGTGTCCGATACGCAGTATTTT; CDR3 protein: CAWSRVSDTQYF
D gene: -; V gene: TRBV7-2; clone size: -; J gene: TRBJ2-2; CDR3 DNA: TGTGCCAGCAGCTTAGTTGGCTTAGGTACCGGGGAGCTGTTTTTT; CDR3 protein: CASSLVGLGTGELFF
D gene: TRBD1; V gene: TRBV20-1; clone size: -; J gene: TRBJ1-6; CDR3 DNA: TGCAGTGCTAGATTTTCACAGGGGATGTATTCACCCCTCCACTTT; CDR3 protein: CSARFSQGMYSPLHF
D gene: TRBD1; V gene: TRBV28; clone size: many; J gene: TRBJ1-3; CDR3 DNA: TGTGCCAGCAGCCACGACAGGGCCTCTGGAAACACCATATATTTT; CDR3 protein: CASSHDRASGNTIYF
D gene: -; V gene: TRBV6-5; clone size: few; J gene: TRBJ1-2; CDR3 DNA: TGTGCCAGCAGTTACCAACCAGGGATGCGCTATGGCTACACCTTC; CDR3 protein: CASSYQPGMRYGYTF
D gene: -; V gene: TRBV5-6; clone size: -; J gene: TRBJ2-7; CDR3 DNA: TGTGCCAGCAGCTTGCGACAGCTGACATCCTACGAGCAGTACTTC; CDR3 protein: CASSLRQLTSYEQYF
D gene: TRBD2; V gene: TRBV4-1; clone size: -; J gene: TRBJ2-1; CDR3 DNA: TGCGCCAGCAGCCAAGAGCCCCCCGGGAGGTTTTACAATGAGCAGTTCTTC; CDR3 protein: CASSQEPPGRFYNEQFF
D gene: -; V gene: TRBV11-2; clone size: few; J gene: TRBJ2-2; CDR3 DNA: TGTGCCAGCAGCCAGGGGCCCGCGAACACCGGGGAGCTGTTTTTT; CDR3 protein: CASSQGPANTGELFF
D gene: -; V gene: TRBV7-6; clone size: -; J gene: TRBJ1-4; CDR3 DNA: TGTGCCAGCAGCTTAGTAACCCTCCCGGCTAATGAAAAACTGTTTTTT; CDR3 protein: CASSLVTLPANEKLFF
D gene: -; V gene: TRBV7-6; clone size: many; J gene: TRBJ2-5; CDR3 DNA: TGTGCCAGCAGCTTAGAACAGAACTTACCCAGCAGGGAGACCCAGTACTTC; CDR3 protein: CASSLEQNLPSRETQYF
D gene: TRBD2; V gene: TRBV20-1; clone size: few; J gene: TRBJ2-5; CDR3 DNA: TGCAGTGCCATTCTAGCGGGAGGGAACCAAGAGACCCAGTACTTC; CDR3 protein: CSAILAGGNQETQYF
D gene: -; V gene: TRBV7-6; clone size: many; J gene: TRBJ2-3; CDR3 DNA: TGTGCCAGCAGCTTAGGAGGGGGAGTGGGAGATACGCAGTATTTT; CDR3 protein: CASSLGGGVGDTQYF
D gene: TRBD2; V gene: TRBV12-5; clone size: -; J gene: TRBJ2-5; CDR3 DNA: TGTGCTAGTGGTCCCGGGCCCGGGACTAGCGGGAACCAAGAGACCCAGTACTTC; CDR3 protein: CASGPGPGTSGNQETQYF
D gene: -; V gene: TRBV27; clone size: many; J gene: TRBJ2-1; CDR3 DNA: TGTGCCAGCAGTTTACTTCTTGGGCCGCTCGACAATGAGCAGTTCTTC; CDR3 protein: CASSLLLGPLDNEQFF
D gene: -; V gene: TRBV2; clone size: few; J gene: TRBJ2-2; CDR3 DNA: TGTGCCAGCAGTGAGAGGGACCTGGTCACCGGGGAGCTGTTTTTT; CDR3 protein: CASSERDLVTGELFF
D gene: TRBD1; V gene: TRBV5-1; clone size: -; J gene: TRBJ2-7; CDR3 DNA: TGCGCCAGCAGCCTTCCCGGGACAGCCTCCTACGAGCAGTACTTC; CDR3 protein: CASSLPGTASYEQYF
D gene: -; V gene: TRBV6-1; clone size: -; J gene: TRBJ2-3; CDR3 DNA: TGTGCCAGCGGCACCTTCAGGGGAACAGATACGCAGTATTTT; CDR3 protein: CASGTFRGTDTQYF
D gene: TRBD1; V gene: TRBV7-3; clone size: many; J gene: TRBJ1-4; CDR3 DNA: TGTGCCAGCAGCCCAAAACCGGGACAGACGAATGAAAAACTGTTTTTT; CDR3 protein: CASSPKPGQTNEKLFF
D gene: -; V gene: TRBV11-2; clone size: many; J gene: TRBJ2-5; CDR3 DNA: TGTGCCAGCAGCACGACTCGCTCTGTGGAGACCCAGTACTTC; CDR3 protein: CASSTTRSVETQYF
D gene: TRBD2; V gene: TRBV2; clone size: many; J gene: TRBJ2-7; CDR3 DNA: TGTGCCAGCAGTGAAGTGCGAGCGGGAGTGGGTGAGCAGTACTTC; CDR3 protein: CASSEVRAGVGEQYF
D gene: -; V gene: TRBV27; clone size: many; J gene: TRBJ1-1; CDR3 DNA: TGTGCCAGCAGTCGAGGATCGGGGACTGAAGCTTTCTTT; CDR3 protein: CASSRGSGTEAFF
D gene: -; V gene: TRBV7-6; clone size: few; J gene: TRBJ2-5; CDR3 DNA: TGTGCCAGCAGCTTATGGGCAAAAGAGACCCAGTACTTC; CDR3 protein: CASSLWAKETQYF
D gene: -; V gene: TRBV20-1; clone size: few; J gene: TRBJ2-2; CDR3 DNA: TGCAGTGCTAGCCGGGACACGAACACCGGGGAGCTGTTTTTT; CDR3 protein: CSASRDTNTGELFF
D gene: -; V gene: TRBV12-3/TRBV12-4; clone size: many; J gene: TRBJ2-7; CDR3 DNA: TGTGCCAGCAGTTTATTGCACAGCACCGAGCAGTACTTC; CDR3 protein: CASSLLHSTEQYF
D gene: TRBD1; V gene: TRBV29-1; clone size: -; J gene: TRBJ2-1; CDR3 DNA: TGCGGCGTTGAAAGAATGGACAGGGCTAGCGAGCAGTTCTTC; CDR3 protein: CGVERMDRASEQFF
D gene: -; V gene: TRBV11-2; clone size: -; J gene: TRBJ1-5; CDR3 DNA: TGTGCCAGCAGGGGCAGCCCCAATCAGCCCCAGCATTTT; CDR3 protein: CASRGSPNQPQHF
D gene: TRBD2; V gene: TRBV2; clone size: many; J gene: TRBJ2-5; CDR3 DNA: TGTGCCAGCAGTTCCGGGACTAGTACTCGGACCCAGTACTTC; CDR3 protein: CASSSGTSTRTQYF
D gene: TRBD1; V gene: TRBV5-1; clone size: many; J gene: TRBJ2-1; CDR3 DNA: TGCGCCAGCAGCCGGATGGGGCAGGGGGCCAATGAGCAGTTCTTC; CDR3 protein: CASSRMGQGANEQFF
D gene: TRBD2; V gene: TRBV20-1; clone size: once; J gene: TRBJ2-7; CDR3 DNA: TGCAGTGCGCAGACTAGCGGAGGATTTTACGAGCAGTACTTC; CDR3 protein: CSAQTSGGFYEQYF
D gene: TRBD1; V gene: TRBV3-1; clone size: many; J gene: TRBJ2-7; CDR3 DNA: TGTGCCAGCAGCTTTCGGACAGGGGGCTACTCCTACGAGCAGTACTTC; CDR3 protein: CASSFRTGGYSYEQYF
D gene: TRBD2; V gene: TRBV6-1; clone size: many; J gene: TRBJ2-1; CDR3 DNA: TGTGCCAGCACCGAGGGAACTAGCGGGCACAATGAGCAGTTCTTC; CDR3 protein: CASTEGTSGHNEQFF
D gene: -; V gene: TRBV2; clone size: -; J gene: TRBJ1-3; CDR3 DNA: TGTGCCAGCAGTTCCCAGGGGCTCAGCTCTGGAAACACCATATATTTT; CDR3 protein: CASSSQGLSSGNTIYF
D gene: -; V gene: TRBV5-4; clone size: many; J gene: TRBJ1-1; CDR3 DNA: TGTGCCAGCTTGAGGGGAGGGACGAACACTGAAGCTTTCTTT; CDR3 protein: CASLRGGTNTEAFF
D gene: -; V gene: TRBV19; clone size: many; J gene: TRBJ2-5; CDR3 DNA: TGTGCCAGTAGTCGAACAGAATTCCAAGAGACCCAGTACTTC; CDR3 protein: CASSRTEFQETQYF
D gene: TRBD1; V gene: TRBV2; clone size: many; J gene: TRBJ2-3; CDR3 DNA: TGTGCCAGCAGGGCCGGGACAGGGCCAGATACGCAGTATTTT; CDR3 protein: CASRAGTGPDTQYF
D gene: -; V gene: TRBV9; clone size: few; J gene: TRBJ2-1; CDR3 DNA: TGTGCCAGCAGCGGCGGGTGGGGGAATGAGCAGTTCTTC; CDR3 protein: CASSGGWGNEQFF
D gene: TRBD2; V gene: TRBV6-1; clone size: many; J gene: TRBJ2-7; CDR3 DNA: TGTGCCAGCAGAGGACTAGCGGCCTCCTACGAGCAGTACTTC; CDR3 protein: CASRGLAASYEQYF
D gene: -; V gene: TRBV7-9; clone size: -; J gene: TRBJ1-3; CDR3 DNA: TGTGCCAGCAGCCTCACCGGCAGGACTGGAAACACCATATATTTT; CDR3 protein: CASSLTGRTGNTIYF
D gene: -; V gene: TRBV2; clone size: many; J gene: TRBJ2-7; CDR3 DNA: TGTGCCAGCAGCGAAGGGATTAAGCAGTACTTC; CDR3 protein: CASSEGIKQYF
D gene: TRBD1; V gene: TRBV15; clone size: many; J gene: TRBJ2-7; CDR3 DNA: TGTGCCACCAGCAGAGACCGGACAGGGGGCGGGTACGAGCAGTACTTC; CDR3 protein: CATSRDRTGGGYEQYF
D gene: -; V gene: TRBV10-3; clone size: many; J gene: TRBJ2-5; CDR3 DNA: TGTGCCATCAGTGAGTCGAACAGCCAAGAGACCCAGTACTTC; CDR3 protein: CAISESNSQETQYF
D gene: TRBD2; V gene: TRBV27; clone size: many; J gene: TRBJ2-3; CDR3 DNA: TGTGCCAGCAGTTCGCGACCGCTAGCGGGAGGTAGCACAGATACGCAGTATTTT; CDR3 protein: CASSSRPLAGGSTDTQYF
D gene: TRBD2; V gene: TRBV28; clone size: -; J gene: TRBJ2-1; CDR3 DNA: TGTGCCAGCAGTTCCTCGGGACTAGCGGGATCCGACCCGCGCAATGAGCAGTTCTTC; CDR3 protein: CASSSSGLAGSDPRNEQFF
D gene: -; V gene: TRBV18; clone size: -; J gene: TRBJ1-2; CDR3 DNA: TGTGCCAGCTCACTAGCGACAGGAGATAACTATGGCTACACCTTC; CDR3 protein: CASSLATGDNYGYTF
D gene: TRBD1; V gene: TRBV12-3/TRBV12-4; clone size: few; J gene: TRBJ1-3; CDR3 DNA: TGTGCCAGCAGTTTTTCAGGGGGCGAAGACTCTGGAAACACCATATACTTT; CDR3 protein: CASSFSGGEDSGNTIYF
D gene: -; V gene: TRBV24-1; clone size: -; J gene: TRBJ2-1; CDR3 DNA: TGTGCCACCAGTGTCCCAGGGTACAATGAGCAGTTCTTC; CDR3 protein: CATSVPGYNEQFF